The clone carrying this T cell receptor beta chain was seen a few times. Its target is unknown. Trimming pared 7 bases from V and 9 bases from J, leaving 28 bases between. There are 17 residues in the CDR3. Unique molecular identifiers were used in preparing the TCRbeta library. TCRdb analysed the PCR reads with MiXCR anew, one entry per CDR3 protein. The sample gives about 300,000 distinct CDR3 sequences, about 9.4% of which show up once; less than 8% is in the top ten. This entry belongs to a study of T-cell reconstitution after alpha-beta-depleted transplantation in children. Study-wide results and limits: Reportedly, roughly two months post-transplant, alpha-beta T cells arose from several hundred expanded graft clones. Newly made T cells mostly supplied T-cell counts and diversity one year after transplant.

The chain combines TRBV12-3 or TRBV12-4 with TRBJ2-1; D is perhaps TRBD1 or TRBD2 (5 bases each). This TCR was sampled from a boy in the first two years of life with acute myeloid leukemia, due to receive a stem cell transplant. This specimen consisted of PBMCs, obtained before TCRalphabeta/CD19-depleted stem cell transplant. CDR3 bases: TGTGCCAGCACGGGCCCCGGGCGAGGGGTCCTCCATGGTGAGCAGTTCTTC. Protein sequence: CASTGPGRGVLHGEQFF.